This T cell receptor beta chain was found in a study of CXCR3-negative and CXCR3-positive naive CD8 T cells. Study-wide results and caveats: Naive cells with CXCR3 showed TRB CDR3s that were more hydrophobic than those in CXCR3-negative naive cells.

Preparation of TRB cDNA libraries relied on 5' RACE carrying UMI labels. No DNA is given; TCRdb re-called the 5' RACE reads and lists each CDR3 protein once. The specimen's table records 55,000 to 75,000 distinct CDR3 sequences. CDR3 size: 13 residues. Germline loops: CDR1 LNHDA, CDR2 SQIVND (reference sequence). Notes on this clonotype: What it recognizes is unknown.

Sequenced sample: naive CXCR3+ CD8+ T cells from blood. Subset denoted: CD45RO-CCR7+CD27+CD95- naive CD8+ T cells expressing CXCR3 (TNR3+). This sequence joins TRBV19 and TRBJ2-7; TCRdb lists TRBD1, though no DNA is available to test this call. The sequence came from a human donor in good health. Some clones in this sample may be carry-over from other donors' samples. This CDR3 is CASSPVGGSRQYF.